The rows below give T cell receptor beta chains drawn from one sample of a study of T cell repertoires in cytomegalovirus infection. Antigen specificity for these receptors is unknown. TCRdb called the reads again in MiXCR, with one record for every CDR3 protein. The data show around 900,000 distinct CDR3 sequences, 31% seen once. The specimen was cultured CD8+ T cells from PBMCs, collected from culture after CMV antigen stimulation. The receptors come from a human donor in good health (CMV status not recorded). Some clones in this sample may be carry-over from other donors' samples. The CDR3 runs from the conserved cysteine through the conserved F or W.

V gene	CDR3 protein
TRBV15	CATSRVGEWTEAFF
TRBV4-1	CASSPGQGTLNQPQHF
TRBV20-1	CSASLLLEGGGNTGELFF
TRBV15	CATSRGLAGGPTDTQYF
TRBV4-1	CASSGTVDRNTEAFF
TRBV9	CASSVGVAPPYNEQFF
TRBV27	CASSLDRKYEQYF
TRBV10-3	CAISEVVSTLSYNEQFF
TRBV7-6	CASSLRWGASEAQYF
TRBV14	CASSHSDSRLGYGYTF
TRBV12-3/TRBV12-4	CASSFLVREGDYQETQYF
TRBV4-1	CASSQDLGGNIQYF
TRBV5-6	CASSLGDLQHGYTF
TRBV7-4	CASSLGSRRGRTAEAFF
TRBV20-1	CSARIWREATEAFF
TRBV7-8	CASSHGGASTGELFF
TRBV7-8	CASSPEDRDEAFF
TRBV7-7	CASSFFPGQQDGELFF
TRBV7-6	CVSSPTRGEAFF
TRBV12-5	CASGFLVTTGELFF
TRBV14	CASSQDDMRGYTF
TRBV4-1	CASSRATGELFF
TRBV4-1	CASSSAGTGDFGYIQYF
TRBV6-5	CASRPPALRRSTGELFF
TRBV7-9	CASSPGQGEQYF
TRBV7-9	CASSLSETEAFF
TRBV9	CASSSGREARSPLHF
TRBV6-6	CASSYPTGVQETQYF
TRBV20-1	CSARDSRDRVDTQYF
TRBV6-5	CASSYWSGGNNEQFF
TRBV9	CASSQSSTGDGYTF
TRBV28	CASTGLDPNRSYNEQFF
TRBV7-8	CASRHRDYNEQFF
TRBV6-6	CASSMGRGTGEQYF
TRBV4-1	CASSQPSTSGSTDTQYF
TRBV19	CASSNAHHSYNEQFF
TRBV6-6	CASRYVGQGSGNTIYF
TRBV7-8	CASSLHRDRDYGYTF
TRBV12-3/TRBV12-4	CASSLSLTGKPWTQYF
TRBV14	CASSQLGQDPYYEQYF
TRBV12-3/TRBV12-4	CASITVGGANVLTF
TRBV7-6	CASSFRDRYRTDTQYF
TRBV28	CASSLSYREIISYEQYF
TRBV6-1	CASSSVSLYEKLFF
TRBV7-9	CASKGEAGELFF
TRBV27	CASSLSQGATFQETQYF
TRBV5-1	CASSPWGAGTSYNEQFF
TRBV2	CASPLAGEQFF
TRBV6-2/TRBV6-3	CASGETGGELKETQYF
TRBV7-9	CASSPGQVFNQPQHF
TRBV6-1	CASGDSLIGYTF
TRBV6-2/TRBV6-3	CASSYHLITEAFF
TRBV9	CASSVGLAANEQFF
TRBV28	CASSPGLAGGETQYF
TRBV4-1	CASSQEGSISYEQYF
TRBV7-6	CASSLVSLNEVYGKDEQFF
TRBV3-1	CASSQGWTRVGSYNSPLHF